Listed here are 27 T cell receptor beta chains from one sample, sequenced in a study of blood T cell repertoires in COVID-19. Here immunoSEQ multiplex PCR was the method, and the copy in TCRdb shows in-frame clones only, minus some. Of about 300,000 clones listed, 89% were seen once; the top ten hold 1.8%. Sequencing was carried out using peripheral blood. The receptors were gathered from a woman aged 25 to 39 with COVID-19, enrolled during active disease.

The chain joins TRBV6-5 to TRBJ1-2, with no clear D. Germline CDR1 and CDR2: MNHEY and SVGAGI. The CDR3 loop spans 13 amino acids. The ends were cut back, 0 bases at V and 4 bases at J, with 6 bases in the middle. CDR3 DNA sequence: TGTGCCAGCAGTTACTCGGAGTCCTATGGCTACACCTTC. This codes for CASSYSESYGYTF.

This clone was counted a single time. The rearrangement links TRBV2 to TRBJ2-3; TRBD1 is a possible D gene (5 bases). The CDR3 length is 13 residues. Trimming removed 8 bases from V and 2 bases from J, with 11 bases in between. Germline-derived CDR1 and CDR2 are SNHLY and FYNNEI. The CDR3 sequence is CASRLGVTDTQYF. The CDR3 DNA reads TGTGCCAGCCGCCTAGGGGTCACAGATACGCAGTATTTT.

The V and J genes are TRBV5-1 and TRBJ1-1; D gene ambiguous. Germline CDR1 and CDR2: SGHRS and YFSETQ. V dropped 1 base and J dropped 1 base, with 8 bases sitting between them. The CDR3 contains 14 residues. DNA of the CDR3: TGCGCCAGCAGCTTGACTCGCTCGAACACTGAAGCTTTCTTT. Encoded protein: CASSLTRSNTEAFF.

The chain recombines TRBV28 with TRBJ2-3; TRBD2 aligns across 10 bases. The CDR3 is 17 amino acids. Trimming took 5 bases from V and 5 from J; bases not matched to a gene: 13. From germline, CDR1 is MDHEN and CDR2 SYDVKM. In DNA form, the CDR3 reads TGTGCCAGCAGTCTAGAAGAGACTAGCGGGCCCCAAGATACGCAGTATTTT. Translation gives CASSLEETSGPQDTQYF.

CDR3 amino acids: CASSPERRGRETQYF. The CDR3 DNA reads as TGCGCCAGCAGCCCAGAGCGGCGGGGGCGGGAGACCCAGTACTTC. V usage is TRBV4-3 and J usage is TRBJ2-5; TRBD2 is a possible D gene (7 bases). Per germline, CDR1 LGHNA and CDR2 YSLEER. The V gene lost 4 bases and the J gene lost 5 bases, with 17 bases spanning the gap. The CDR3 has 15 amino acids.

This clone is a singleton in its sample. The J gene is TRBJ2-5, the V gene TRBV19; D is perhaps TRBD2 (6 bases). Germline loops: CDR1 LNHDA, CDR2 SQIVND (reference sequence). V lost 5 bases and J lost 4, with 14 bases in between. This CDR3 spans 14 amino acids. CDR3 coding DNA: TGTGCCAGTAGTCCGACTAGTTCAGCAGAGACCCAGTACTTC. Its protein is CASSPTSSAETQYF.

This clone was observed a handful of times. The chain has TRBV11-2 and TRBJ2-7, with 7 bases fitting TRBD1. Germline V gives CDR1 SGHAT, CDR2 FQNNGV. The V segment lost 1 base and the J segment 3 bases; nucleotides outside the gene matches: 3. There are 14 residues in the CDR3. CDR3 sequence: CASSLVPGGYEQYV. The CDR3 DNA reads as TGTGCCAGCAGCTTAGTCCCAGGGGGCTACGAGCAGTACGTC.

This clone was counted between two and nine times. The V and J genes are TRBV2 and TRBJ1-2, with D possibly TRBD1 on 6 matching bases. V shed 3 bases and J shed 4 bases, with 12 bases lying between them. The CDR3 length is 14 residues. CDR1 is SNHLY, CDR2 FYNNEI, per germline. CDR3 coding DNA: TGTGCCAGCAGTGACACCGGGACATCCTATGGCTACACCTTC. Translating it yields CASSDTGTSYGYTF.

This chain links TRBV3-1 (or the pseudogene TRBV3-2) with TRBJ1-5; D may be TRBD1 (6 bases). V gave up 4 bases and J gave up 0 bases, with 13 bases separating them. CDR3 size: 16 residues. The germline V gene has CDR1 LGHDT and CDR2 YNNKEL (reference sequence). This CDR3 reads CASSPRTVYSNQPQHF. CDR3 nucleotides: TGTGCCAGCAGCCCTAGGACAGTCTATAGCAATCAGCCCCAGCATTTT.

The genes are TRBV12-3 or TRBV12-4 and TRBJ1-2; weak D call: TRBD1 (6 bases). Trimming took off 5 bases at V and 9 bases at J, with 16 bases between the two ends. This CDR3 has 13 residues. CDR3 loop: CASSQGSGGRYTF. CDR3 DNA sequence: TGTGCCAGCAGTCAGGGGAGCGGGGGCCGCTACACCTTC.

The chain employs TRBV2 and TRBJ1-2; 7 bases align to TRBD1. This CDR3 is 12 amino acids long. The germline V gene has CDR1 SNHLY and CDR2 FYNNEI. V was pared by 8 bases and J by 3 bases, with 3 bases of the junction left unmatched. The DNA of the CDR3 is TGTGCCAGCCCAGACAGGGACTATGGCTACACCTTC. It encodes CASPDRDYGYTF. Full variable domain (rest looked up from reference TRBV2 and TRBJ1-2): EPEVTQTPSHQVTQMGQEVILRCVPISNHLYFYWYRQILGQKVEFLVSFYNNEISEKSEIFDDQFSVERPDGSNFTLKIRSTKLEDSAMYFCASPDRDYGYTFGSGTRLTVV.

The chain carries TRBV6-4 and TRBJ2-3, with 8 bases matching TRBD2. The CDR3 length is 15 residues. V was clipped by 4 bases and J by 2 bases; unmatched bases: 5. Germline V gene sequence: CDR1 MRHNA, CDR2 SNTAGT. In DNA, the CDR3 is TGTGCCAGCAGTGTCGGGACTAGTACCACAGATACGCAGTATTTT. It translates to CASSVGTSTTDTQYF.

A note on this clone: Other DNA sequences in this sample translate to the same CDR3. The chain carries TRBV6-5 and TRBJ1-1; D perhaps matches TRBD1 (5 bases). In germline, CDR1 is MNHEY, CDR2 SVGAGI. This CDR3 has 14 amino acids. The V end was cut by 2 bases, the J end by 1 base, with 8 bases between. DNA for the CDR3: TGTGCCAGCAGTTACCGGGGGGGGAACACTGAAGCTTTCTTT. Amino acid sequence: CASSYRGGNTEAFF.

The count of this clone is one. V and J are TRBV27 and TRBJ1-1; D remains unclear. This CDR3 is 16 amino acids long. The V end was cut by 8 bases, the J end by 10 bases, with 29 bases between. Germline CDR1 MNHEY, CDR2 SMNVEV (reference sequence). CDR3 coding DNA: TGTGCCAGCGCTAAAAACCTGGATTTACGGATAGCGGGAGCTTTCTTT. Encoded protein: CASAKNLDLRIAGAFF.

The chain joins TRBV6-5 to TRBJ2-7; 7 bases agree with TRBD1. V dropped 8 bases and J dropped 7; count of bases not matched to a gene: 8. The CDR3 covers 12 residues. Per germline, CDR1 MNHEY and CDR2 SVGAGI. As DNA, the CDR3 is TGTGCCAGCGGAAGGGGGCGTAGGGAGCAGTACGTC. Encoded protein: CASGRGRREQYV.

V usage is TRBV6-1 and J usage is TRBJ2-4, with D hard to call. This CDR3 region has 15 residues. V lost 0 bases, J lost 6 bases, and 12 bases lay in between. Germline CDR1 MNHNS, CDR2 SASEGT. The CDR3 sequence is CASSEALTLGNIQYF. The CDR3 DNA reads TGTGCCAGCAGTGAAGCCTTGACTCTGGGAAACATTCAGTACTTC.

V and J are TRBV6-2 or TRBV6-3 and TRBJ1-5; D is possibly TRBD1 (5 bases). Germline values: CDR1 MNHEY, CDR2 SVGEGT. The CDR3 sequence is 16 residues long. Trimming left V 2 bases short and J 0 bases short, with 11 bases between. CDR3 DNA: TGTGCCAGCAGTTACGACGGGGGGGATAGCAATCAGCCCCAGCATTTT. This codes for CASSYDGGDSNQPQHF.

The V call is TRBV9, the J call TRBJ1-2; TRBD1 matches 7 bases. The CDR3 is made up of 15 amino acids. Germline V gene lookup returns CDR1 SGDLS and CDR2 YYNGEE. V lost 3 bases, J lost 4 bases, and 9 bases stayed unmatched. Here the CDR3 DNA reads TGTGCCAGCAGCGCAGATTCCCGGGACAGCTATGGCTACACCTTC. Translation: CASSADSRDSYGYTF.

The V call is TRBV7-9, the J call TRBJ1-4; D unclear. This CDR3 region has 15 residues. V shed 4 bases and J shed 0 bases, with 9 bases lying between them. Germline CDR1 reads SEHNR; CDR2 reads FQNEAQ (reference sequence). This CDR3 is CASSSPVTTNEKLFF. CDR3 nucleotides: TGTGCCAGCAGCTCCCCAGTTACAACTAATGAAAAACTGTTTTTT.

V is TRBV3-1 (or the pseudogene TRBV3-2) and J is TRBJ2-5; D is perhaps TRBD2 (5 bases). V dropped 5 bases and J dropped 5 bases, with 15 bases sitting between them. Germline V lookup: CDR1 LGHDT, CDR2 YNNKEL (reference sequence). The CDR3 is 14 residues long. This chain's CDR3 is CASSGTQEEETQYF. CDR3 coding DNA: TGTGCCAGCAGCGGAACGCAGGAGGAGGAGACCCAGTACTTC.

The V and J genes are TRBV27 and TRBJ2-5, with 9 bases identical to TRBD2. V lost 0 bases to trimming and J lost 4 bases; unmatched junction nucleotides: 9. The CDR3 runs to 17 residues. The germline CDR1 and CDR2 sequences are MNHEY and SMNVEV (reference sequence). This chain's CDR3 is CASSLSPGGGARETQYF. For the CDR3, the DNA is TGTGCCAGCAGTTTATCGCCGGGCGGGGGGGCAAGAGAGACCCAGTACTTC.

The rearrangement links TRBV19 to TRBJ1-4; 7 bases fit TRBD1. This CDR3 is built from 15 residues. CDR1 LNHDA and CDR2 SQIVND come from the germline V gene (reference sequence). J lost 8 bases, V lost 3 bases, and 9 bases had no gene match. The CDR3 region is CASSIRRPGGEKLFF. The CDR3 bases are TGTGCCAGTAGTATTCGCCGCCCAGGGGGAGAAAAACTGTTTTTT.

The sample holds a few counts of this clone. The rearrangement joins TRBV12-3 or TRBV12-4 to TRBJ1-2, with 7 positions matching TRBD1. This CDR3 region has 13 residues. Trimming took 3 bases from V and 8 from J; bases not matched to a gene: 6. CDR3 nucleotides: TGTGCCAGCAGTTTTAGGGGGCCCTGGGGCTACACCTTC. This translates into CASSFRGPWGYTF.

V and J are TRBV27 and TRBJ1-2; 8 bases agree with TRBD1. The germline gives CDR1 MNHEY, CDR2 SMNVEV (reference sequence). Germline trimming cut 3 bases from V and 6 bases from J; bases unmatched to any gene: 12. The CDR3 sequence is 16 residues long. CDR3 protein: CASSLDARGRQDGYTF. The CDR3 coding sequence is TGTGCCAGCAGTTTGGACGCCAGGGGGCGCCAAGATGGCTACACCTTC.

V and J are TRBV13 and TRBJ2-7; 8 bases are shared with TRBD2. Germline values: CDR1 PRHDT, CDR2 FYEKMQ (reference sequence). The CDR3 contains 15 residues. Losses at the gene ends were 3 bases for V and 7 bases for J; bases not matched to a gene: 11. The CDR3 nucleotides are TGTGCCAGCAGCTTCAGCCCCTCAATAGCGGGAGAGCAGTACTTC. Its translation: CASSFSPSIAGEQYF.

This sequence joins TRBV27 and TRBJ1-2; weak D call: TRBD1 (5 bases). From germline, CDR1 is MNHEY and CDR2 SMNVEV (reference sequence). The CDR3 extends over 12 amino acids. V lost 8 bases to trimming and J lost 6 bases, with 13 bases between them. CDR3: CASQGRENGYTF. CDR3 in DNA: TGTGCCAGCCAGGGCAGGGAAAATGGCTACACCTTC.

CDR3 DNA: TGTGCCAGCAATCGGGGCGGGGGGCCTTACAATGAGCAGTTCTTC. It specifies CASNRGGGPYNEQFF. The chain uses TRBV27 and TRBJ2-1; 8 bases line up with TRBD2. CDR1 is MNHEY and CDR2 is SMNVEV in the germline V gene (reference sequence). V gave up 7 bases and J gave up 4 bases; unmatched junction bases: 9. The CDR3 is 15 amino acids.